The 5 T cell receptor beta chains below were found in one sample sequenced in a study of shared clonotypes between healthy human individuals. Sequencing used immunoSEQ multiplex PCR; TCRdb keeps in-frame clones, though not all of them. The table lists under 2,500,000 clones, around 95% of them singletons. Sequenced material: naive CD4+ T cells sorted from blood. Subset denoted: CD45RA+ positively selected. These receptors all come from a man younger than 35 in good health.

This sequence joins TRBV18 and TRBJ2-2; D possibly matches TRBD1 or TRBD2 (5 bases each). Trimming took off 6 bases at V and 0 bases at J, with 14 bases between the two ends. Germline values: CDR1 KGHSH, CDR2 LQKENI. The CDR3 consists of 16 residues. The CDR3 spells CASSQTRGANTGELFF. The CDR3 DNA reads TGTGCCAGCTCCCAAACCAGAGGGGCGAACACCGGGGAGCTGTTTTTT.

Regarding this clone: Other DNA sequences in the sample encode the same CDR3. The V call is TRBV5-1, the J call TRBJ1-1, with D uncertain. Germline V CDR1 and CDR2: SGHRS, YFSETQ. The length of the CDR3 is 14 residues. Trimming left V 0 bases short and J 5 bases short, with 11 bases between. The CDR3 is CASSLDGGPTEAFF. For the CDR3, the DNA is TGCGCCAGCAGCTTGGATGGAGGTCCGACTGAAGCTTTCTTT.

The J gene is TRBJ2-1, the V gene TRBV5-4; perhaps D is TRBD1 or TRBD2 (5 bases each). Germline CDR1 and CDR2: SGHNT and YYREEE (reference sequence). This CDR3 contains 13 residues. Trimming left V 4 bases short and J 5 bases short, with 10 bases between. The chain's CDR3 is CASSPGTNNEQFF. The CDR3 bases are TGTGCCAGCAGCCCTGGGACGAACAATGAGCAGTTCTTC.

This clone was observed a single time. This sequence joins TRBV30 and TRBJ1-6, with TRBD1 matching over 9 bases. This CDR3 has 13 residues. Germline V lookup: CDR1 GTSNPN, CDR2 SVGIG (reference sequence). V dropped 4 bases and J dropped 9; count of bases not matched to a gene: 4. CDR3 coding DNA: TGTGCCTGGAAGGACAGGGGAATTTCACCCCTCCACTTT. Amino acid sequence: CAWKDRGISPLHF. The entire variable domain, with the rest obtained from reference TRBV30 and TRBJ1-6, is as follows: SQTIHQWPATLVQPVGSPLSLECTVEGTSNPNLYWYRQAAGRGLQLLFYSVGIGQISSEVPQNLSASRPQDRQFILSSKKLLLSDSGFYLCAWKDRGISPLHFGNGTRLTVT.

This clone was found once. The chain uses TRBV30 and TRBJ1-5, with D possibly TRBD1 on 5 matching bases. Germline CDR1 and CDR2: GTSNPN and SVGIG (reference sequence). The CDR3 covers 13 residues. Trimming left V 4 bases short and J 6 bases short, with 13 bases between. This chain's CDR3 is CAWNTLGGQPQHF. Here the CDR3 DNA reads TGTGCCTGGAATACCCTGGGGGGTCAGCCCCAGCATTTT. Using reference TRBV30 and TRBJ1-5 for the parts outside the CDR3, the full variable domain is SQTIHQWPATLVQPVGSPLSLECTVEGTSNPNLYWYRQAAGRGLQLLFYSVGIGQISSEVPQNLSASRPQDRQFILSSKKLLLSDSGFYLCAWNTLGGQPQHFGDGTRLSIL.